The present T cell receptor (beta chain) was sequenced within a study of blood T cell repertoires in COVID-19. Those who participated ranged in age from roughly 18 to 90 years and resided in 24 US areas. Sequencing used immunoSEQ multiplex PCR; TCRdb keeps in-frame clones, though not all of them. The table includes approximately 330,000 clones, 80% to 90% detected once. The CDR3 spans 14 residues. V lost 1 base and J lost 5, with 6 bases in between. CDR1 SGHVS and CDR2 FQNEAQ come from the germline V gene. The sequenced sample consisted of PBMCs or T cells enriched from blood (not recorded which). This chain uses TRBV7-8 with TRBJ1-6, with no clear D. The sequence came from a woman in her thirties or forties with acute COVID-19. In DNA, the CDR3 is TGTGCCAGCAGCTTAGGAGGAAATAATTCACCCCTCCACTTT. It specifies CASSLGGNNSPLHF.